The entry that follows covers one TCR beta chain sequence. The data were taken from a study of blood T cell repertoires in COVID-19. Background on the study: Some COVID-19 samples were acute and others convalescent; all came from the United States, Italy and Spain. T cells, B-cell-depleted T cells, or PBMCs provided the cDNA or gDNA that served as material.

As processed by the authors: The authors estimated nucleated cell counts from reference gene primer amplification. This table comes from immunoSEQ multiplex PCR, and its TCRdb copy is limited to in-frame clones, with some not included. That table supplies the V and J calls and clone size; D and trimming were determined from the DNA. The data contain about 200,000 clones, roughly 85% of them singletons. Sequencing input: peripheral blood. This TCR derives from a woman over 75 with acute or convalescent COVID-19.

CDR3 sequence (DNA): TGTGCCAGCAGCGTCCGACTGGGGGGCGAGCAGTACTTC. Its translation: CASSVRLGGEQYF. The chain joins TRBV9 to TRBJ2-7, with a weak D call TRBD2 (6 bases). Germline loops: CDR1 SGDLS, CDR2 YYNGEE. This CDR3 comprises 13 residues. V dropped 2 bases and J dropped 6 bases, with 12 bases sitting between them.